This T cell receptor (beta chain) appears in the sequencing data of a study of patients and donors after allogeneic stem cell transplantation. From the RT-PCR reads, TCRdb called clonotypes with MiXCR, one entry per CDR3 protein. The sample carries about a million distinct CDR3 sequences, about 20% recorded once. In this sample, this clonotype turned up a few times. CDR3 length equals 16 residues. Germline lookup yields CDR1 SQVTM and CDR2 ANQGSEA. V shed 1 base, J shed 5 bases, and the junction held 8 bases outside the gene matches. This receptor was taken from a human donor who was either an allogeneic HSCT recipient or a stem cell or donor lymphocyte infusion donor (not recorded which). It is not recorded whose cells these are; they may come from a transplant donor. The chain has TRBV29-1 and TRBJ2-1, with 10 bases identical to TRBD2. The specimen sequenced was blood, either unsorted or a sorted T cell fraction (not recorded which). CDR3: CSVEGSGRARNNEQFF. The CDR3 nucleotides are TGCAGCGTTGAAGGGAGCGGGAGGGCAAGGAACAATGAGCAGTTCTTC.